This T cell receptor beta chain was observed in a study of long-term antiretroviral therapy in people with HIV. Study as a whole: The 2015 immediate-ART recommendation was preceded by the earliest samples by about a decade.

With survey level as its setting, the immunoSEQ assay was v3.0. Clones were read by immunoSEQ multiplex PCR, and TCRdb kept only the in-frame ones, dropping some. In the table there are 30,000 to 40,000 clones, roughly 80% of which are singletons. Germline lookup yields CDR1 MDHEN and CDR2 SYDVKM. The V end was cut by 3 bases, the J end by 3 bases, with 9 bases between. This CDR3 has 13 residues. This clone was seen once. Donors each had at least one pre-ART PBMC sample and at least two post-ART ones. This sample comprised unsorted PBMCs, obtained 0.4 years before starting antiretroviral therapy. V is TRBV28 and J is TRBJ2-7; D call uncertain. This TCR was sampled from a young man with HIV. The CDR3 reads CASSFEGLYEQYF. The CDR3 bases are TGTGCCAGCAGTTTCGAAGGGCTCTACGAGCAGTACTTC.